Sequencing of this TCR beta chain was carried out in a study of shared clonotypes between healthy human individuals (dated by TCRdb to the early 2020s). For the study in its entirety: The cohort comprised a couple of women and three men aged 18 to 49 years. For each donor, three plates each were used for CD4 naive and CD4 memory, two plates were used for CD8 naive, and one plate was used for CD8 memory. To estimate repertoire size and how much clonotype sharing occurs between individuals, the study deeply sequenced the blood TCR repertoires of five or six healthy adults. To increase sequencing depth and limit assay-specific biases, TCR repertoire library preparation and sequencing were carried out by different laboratories using diverse techniques. Between about 0.8 and 8.9 billion PBMCs per donor were obtained by leukapheresis. General study outcomes and caveats: Compared with non-shared clonotypes, the clonotypes found in all four sorted-subset donors had higher generation probabilities. Incomplete sequencing was indicated by rarefaction of sorted-subset datasets, despite the large sequencing depth. When a few donors were compared, the shared fraction of clonotypes was 5% to 6.5% for naive CD4, over 3% for naive CD8, more than 2% for memory CD4, and 0.35% to 0.5% for memory CD8. Because the study included a small number of donors, the genetic and exposure-history diversity represented was limited. Sampling was restricted to blood, and TCR repertoires in tissues likely differ from the TCR repertoires found in blood. Naive subsets generally had larger estimated clonotype richness than memory subsets did. Based on pairwise subsampling, the degree of clonotype sharing among donors was expected to be affected by sequencing depth.

The donors were healthy, HIV-negative adults with no recently reported acute infections or vaccinations. All donors were Caucasian adults living in Nashville, Tennessee, USA. CD4+ T cells were enriched by magnetic negative selection, after which naive cells were positively selected on CD45RA and the negative fraction was taken as the memory subset. After blood collection by leukapheresis, PBMCs were isolated using Ficoll-Histopaque density gradient centrifugation and then cryopreserved in the vapor phase of liquid nitrogen. Purity and quantity of every magnetically sorted T cell population were checked by analytical flow cytometry. Genomic DNA was isolated from every sorted fraction and measured by UV absorbance on a Nanodrop 2000c. With regard to this clone: No antigen is known for it. The input lacks base qualities; no much larger clone sits a single base away.

CDR1 and CDR2 are drawn from the germline V gene: SGDLS, YYNGEE. The CDR3 runs 18 residues from the cysteine to the phenylalanine. Only CDR3 DNA is held: 54 bases, read in frame from base 1. V is shortened by 4 bases, J by 2 bases, and the region joining them spans 19 bases. TCR CDR3 regions were amplified from genomic DNA by multiplex PCR using the deep immunoSEQ assay. Extracted genomic DNA from each cell subset was distributed evenly across all wells of several immunoSEQ 96-well plates, and each plate was treated as a replicate. For sorted subsets, approximately 190 ng of genomic DNA, equivalent to some 33,000 T cell genomes, went into each replicate PCR. The purified libraries were quantified using a Qubit 3.0 fluorometer, sized with a Bioanalyzer 2100, and then quantified again using the KAPA Library Quantification kit. Every immunoSEQ 96-well plate was sequenced on a dedicated single-read 150-cycle Illumina NextSeq 550 flow cell. The study's processing was this. Because the immunoSEQ output included only junctional sequences and no quality scores, the filtering could not be the same as the filtering used for full-length reads. Sequences were annotated with PyIR, a Python wrapper for IgBLAST v1.9, using IMGT germline references to assign V/J genes and CDR3. Reads were filtered out if the reads had weak V/J assignments (E-value above 1e-6), no CDR3, stop codons, out-of-frame junctions, or ambiguous translated residues. V3J clonotypes were defined by identical inferred V gene, J gene, and CDR3 amino acid sequence. The percentage overlap between two repertoires was calculated by dividing the number of shared unique clonotypes by the size of the smaller repertoire. RTK rarefaction, the Chao1 estimator, and Recon v2.1 estimates of unobserved clonotypes were used to assess repertoire richness. OLGA was used to compute generation probabilities for all TCRbeta clonotypes that the gDNA method yielded from a few donors. The clones in this table, taken by TCRdb from immuneACCESS, are in-frame only. Not every clone is retained; where verified, under half of the shortfall comes from an unresolved V gene, and the cause of the rest is unknown. V and J calls and clone size are given by that table; D and trimming were obtained from the DNA. The sample table shows about 2 million clones, and 85% to 95% are seen once. The ten largest clones represent 0.13% of the sample.

This sequence uses TRBV9 and TRBJ2-6, with the D gene call left open. The source material was naive CD4+ T cells sorted from blood. In light of the paper, this sample's cell subset or site label describes: CD45RA+ positively selected. The TCR sequence derives from a man aged 18 to 35 in good health. The DNA reads as follows: TGTGCCAGCAGCCAGCCTCCATTTTACAGCGCTGGGGCCAACGTCCTGACTTTC. Its translation is CASSQPPFYSAGANVLTF.